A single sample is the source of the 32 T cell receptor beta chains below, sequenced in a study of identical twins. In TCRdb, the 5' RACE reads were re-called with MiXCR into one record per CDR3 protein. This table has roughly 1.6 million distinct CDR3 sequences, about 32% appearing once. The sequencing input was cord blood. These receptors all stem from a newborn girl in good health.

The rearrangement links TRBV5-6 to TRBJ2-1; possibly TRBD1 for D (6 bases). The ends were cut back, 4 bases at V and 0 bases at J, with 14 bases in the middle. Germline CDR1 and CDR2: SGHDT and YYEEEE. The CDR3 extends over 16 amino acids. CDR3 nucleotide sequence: TGTGCCAGCAGCCTACTATACAGGGACTCCTACAATGAGCAGTTCTTC. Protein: CASSLLYRDSYNEQFF.

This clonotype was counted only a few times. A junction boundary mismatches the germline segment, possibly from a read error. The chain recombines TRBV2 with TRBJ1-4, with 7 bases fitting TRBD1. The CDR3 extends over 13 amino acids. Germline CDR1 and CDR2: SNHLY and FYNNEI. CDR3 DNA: TGTGCCAGCAGGACAGGGATTCGGGAAAAGCTGTTTTTT. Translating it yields CASRTGIREKLFF.

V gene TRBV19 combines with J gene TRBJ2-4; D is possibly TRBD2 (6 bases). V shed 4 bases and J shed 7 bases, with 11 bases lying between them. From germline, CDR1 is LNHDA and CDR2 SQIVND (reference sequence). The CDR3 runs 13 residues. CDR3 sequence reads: CASSTGGGNIQYF. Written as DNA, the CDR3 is TGTGCCAGTAGTACCGGTGGGGGGAACATTCAGTACTTC.

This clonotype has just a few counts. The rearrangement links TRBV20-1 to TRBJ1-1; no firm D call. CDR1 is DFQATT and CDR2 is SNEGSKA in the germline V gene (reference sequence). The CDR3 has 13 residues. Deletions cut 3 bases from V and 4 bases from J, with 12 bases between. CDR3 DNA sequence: TGCAGTGCTAGCCTCACGGTTGGCACTGAAGCTTTCTTT. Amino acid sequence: CSASLTVGTEAFF.

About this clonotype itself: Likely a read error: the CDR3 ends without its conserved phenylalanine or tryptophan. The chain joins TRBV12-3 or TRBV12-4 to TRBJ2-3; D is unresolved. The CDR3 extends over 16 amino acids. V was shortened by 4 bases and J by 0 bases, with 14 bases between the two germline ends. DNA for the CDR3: TGTGCCAGCAGTTCGGACGAGGACCTTAGCACAGATACGCAGTATTCT. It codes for CASSSDEDLSTDTQYS.

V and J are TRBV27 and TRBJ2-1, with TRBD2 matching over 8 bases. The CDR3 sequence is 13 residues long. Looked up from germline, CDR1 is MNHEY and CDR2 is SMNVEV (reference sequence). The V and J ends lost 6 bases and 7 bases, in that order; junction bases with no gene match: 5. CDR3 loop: CASRVAGSNEQFF. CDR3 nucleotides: TGTGCCAGCAGGGTAGCGGGATCGAATGAGCAGTTCTTC.

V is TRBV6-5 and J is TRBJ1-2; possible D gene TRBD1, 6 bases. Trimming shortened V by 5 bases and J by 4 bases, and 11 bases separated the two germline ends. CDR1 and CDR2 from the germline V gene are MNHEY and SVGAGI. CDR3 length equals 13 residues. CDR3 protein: CASSPGARYGYTF. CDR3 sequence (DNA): TGTGCCAGCAGTCCAGGGGCTCGCTATGGCTACACCTTC.

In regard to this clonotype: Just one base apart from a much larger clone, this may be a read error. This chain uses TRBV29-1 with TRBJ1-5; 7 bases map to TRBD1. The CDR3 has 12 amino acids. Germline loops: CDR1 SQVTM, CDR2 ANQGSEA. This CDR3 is CGVTGGNQPQHF. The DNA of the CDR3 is TGCGGCGTTACAGGGGGCAATCAGCCCCAGCATTTT.

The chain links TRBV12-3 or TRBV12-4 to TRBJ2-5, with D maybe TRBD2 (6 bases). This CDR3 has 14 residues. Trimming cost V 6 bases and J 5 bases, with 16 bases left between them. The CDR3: CASRTLASQETQYF. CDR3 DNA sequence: TGTGCCAGCAGGACACTAGCCTCCCAGGAGACCCAGTACTTC.

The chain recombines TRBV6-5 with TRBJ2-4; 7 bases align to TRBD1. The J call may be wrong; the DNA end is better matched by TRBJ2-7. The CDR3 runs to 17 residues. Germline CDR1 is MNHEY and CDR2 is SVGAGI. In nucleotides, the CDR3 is TGTGCCAGCAGTTACTCGTTTGGACAGGTGAGGGACTACGAGCAGTACTTC. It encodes CASSYSFGQVRDYEQYF.

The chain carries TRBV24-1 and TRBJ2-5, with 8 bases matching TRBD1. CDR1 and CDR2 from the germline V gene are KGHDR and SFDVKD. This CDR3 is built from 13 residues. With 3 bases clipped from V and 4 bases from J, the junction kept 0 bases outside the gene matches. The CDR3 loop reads CATSDGQGETQYF. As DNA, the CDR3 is TGTGCCACCAGTGATGGACAGGGAGAGACCCAGTACTTC.

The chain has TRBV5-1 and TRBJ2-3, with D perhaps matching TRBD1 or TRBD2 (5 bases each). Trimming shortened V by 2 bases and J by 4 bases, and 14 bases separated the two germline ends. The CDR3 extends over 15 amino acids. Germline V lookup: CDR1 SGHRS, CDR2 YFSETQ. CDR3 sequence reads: CASSLKDPGPDTQYF. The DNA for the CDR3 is TGCGCCAGCAGCTTAAAAGACCCGGGGCCAGATACGCAGTATTTT.

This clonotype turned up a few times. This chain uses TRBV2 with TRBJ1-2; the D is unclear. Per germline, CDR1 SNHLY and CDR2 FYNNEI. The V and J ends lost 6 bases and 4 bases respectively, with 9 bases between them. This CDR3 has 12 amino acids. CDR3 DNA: TGTGCCAGCAGAGGGCTTAGCTATGGCTACACCTTC. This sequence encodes CASRGLSYGYTF.

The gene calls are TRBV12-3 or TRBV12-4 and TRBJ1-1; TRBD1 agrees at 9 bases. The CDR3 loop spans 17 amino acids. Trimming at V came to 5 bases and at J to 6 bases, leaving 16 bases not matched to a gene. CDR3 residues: CASSPYRDRARFAEAFF. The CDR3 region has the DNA TGTGCCAGCAGTCCCTACAGGGACAGGGCGAGGTTCGCTGAAGCTTTCTTT.

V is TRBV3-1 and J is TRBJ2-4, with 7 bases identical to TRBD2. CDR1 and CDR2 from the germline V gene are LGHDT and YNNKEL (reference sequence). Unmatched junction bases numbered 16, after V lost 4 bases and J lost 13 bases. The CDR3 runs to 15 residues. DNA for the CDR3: TGTGCCAGCAGCCCGCAGGGAGGGGACGGACGGGAGCAGTACTTC. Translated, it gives CASSPQGGDGREQYF.

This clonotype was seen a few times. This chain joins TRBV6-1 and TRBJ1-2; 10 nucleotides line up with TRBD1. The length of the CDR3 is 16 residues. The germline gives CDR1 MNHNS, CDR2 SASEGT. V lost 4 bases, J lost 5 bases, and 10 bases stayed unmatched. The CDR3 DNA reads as TGTGCCAGCAGTGGGGATATTTGGGACAGGGGATATGGCTACACCTTC. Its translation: CASSGDIWDRGYGYTF.

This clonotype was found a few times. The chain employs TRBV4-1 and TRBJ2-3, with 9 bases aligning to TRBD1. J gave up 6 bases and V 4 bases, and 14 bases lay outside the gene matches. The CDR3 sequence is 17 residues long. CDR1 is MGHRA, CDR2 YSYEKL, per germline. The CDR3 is CASSRSPGTGYSDTQYF. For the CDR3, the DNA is TGCGCCAGCAGCCGCTCCCCCGGGACAGGGTACTCTGATACGCAGTATTTT.

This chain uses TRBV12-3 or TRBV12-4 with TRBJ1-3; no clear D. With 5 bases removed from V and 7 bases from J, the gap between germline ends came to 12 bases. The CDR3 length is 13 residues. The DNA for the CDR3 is TGTGCCAGCAGTCCCGGCTTCGGGAACACCATATATTTT. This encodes CASSPGFGNTIYF.

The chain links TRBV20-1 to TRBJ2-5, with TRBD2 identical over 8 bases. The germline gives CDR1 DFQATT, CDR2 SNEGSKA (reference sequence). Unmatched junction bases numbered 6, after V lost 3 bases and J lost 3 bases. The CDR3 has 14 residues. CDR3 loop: CSASQRAGEETQYF. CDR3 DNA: TGCAGTGCTAGTCAGCGAGCGGGGGAAGAGACCCAGTACTTC.

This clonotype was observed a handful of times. The CDR3 DNA reads TGCGCCAGCAGCCCCCGGACAGGGGCTTATAATTCACCCCTCCACTTT. This translates into CASSPRTGAYNSPLHF. The V gene is TRBV4-1, the J gene TRBJ1-6, with TRBD1 matching 9 bases. V lost 4 bases, J lost 4 bases, and 5 bases stayed unmatched. The CDR3 has 16 amino acids. Germline V lookup: CDR1 MGHRA, CDR2 YSYEKL.

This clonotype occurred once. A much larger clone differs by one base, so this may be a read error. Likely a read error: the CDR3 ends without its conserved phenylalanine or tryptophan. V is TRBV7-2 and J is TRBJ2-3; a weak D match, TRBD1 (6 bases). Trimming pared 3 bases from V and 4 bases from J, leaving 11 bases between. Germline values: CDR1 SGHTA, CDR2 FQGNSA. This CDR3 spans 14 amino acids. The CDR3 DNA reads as TGTGCCAGCAGCTTGGGGACATCACCAGATACGCAGTATTGT. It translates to CASSLGTSPDTQYC.

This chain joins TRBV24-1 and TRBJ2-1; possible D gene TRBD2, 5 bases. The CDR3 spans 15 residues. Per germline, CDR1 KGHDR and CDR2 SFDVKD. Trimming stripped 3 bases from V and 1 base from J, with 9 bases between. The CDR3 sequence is CATSDPRESYNEQFF. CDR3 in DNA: TGTGCCACCAGTGATCCACGGGAATCCTACAATGAGCAGTTCTTC.

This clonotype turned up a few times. This chain's CDR3 is CSARQGHMNTEAFF. CDR3 coding DNA: TGCAGTGCTAGGCAGGGACACATGAACACTGAAGCTTTCTTT. V gene TRBV20-1 combines with J gene TRBJ1-1; perhaps TRBD1 as D (6 bases). V lost 3 bases and J lost 0, with 11 bases in between. The CDR3 extends over 14 amino acids. Germline V gene sequence: CDR1 DFQATT, CDR2 SNEGSKA (reference sequence).

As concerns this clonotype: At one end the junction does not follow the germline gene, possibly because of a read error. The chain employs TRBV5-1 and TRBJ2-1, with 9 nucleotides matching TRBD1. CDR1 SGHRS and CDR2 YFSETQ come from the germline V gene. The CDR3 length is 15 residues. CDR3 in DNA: TGCGCCAGCAGCTTGGGGACAGGGGCTTACAATAAGCAGTTCTTC. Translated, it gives CASSLGTGAYNKQFF.

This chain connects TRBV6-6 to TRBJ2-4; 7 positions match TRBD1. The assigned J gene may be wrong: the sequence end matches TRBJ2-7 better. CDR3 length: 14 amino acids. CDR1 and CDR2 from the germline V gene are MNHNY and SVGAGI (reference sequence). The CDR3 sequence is CASSFAQGRDEQYF. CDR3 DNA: TGTGCCAGCAGTTTTGCACAGGGGAGAGACGAGCAGTACTTC.

The CDR3 here is CASSRTGWSTGELFF. The CDR3, as DNA: TGTGCCAGCAGCAGGACAGGGTGGAGCACCGGGGAGCTGTTTTTT. The rearrangement uses TRBV12-3 or TRBV12-4 and TRBJ2-2; 8 bases are shared with TRBD1. This CDR3 contains 15 residues. Trimming removed 6 bases from V and 4 bases from J; junction bases left unmatched: 7.

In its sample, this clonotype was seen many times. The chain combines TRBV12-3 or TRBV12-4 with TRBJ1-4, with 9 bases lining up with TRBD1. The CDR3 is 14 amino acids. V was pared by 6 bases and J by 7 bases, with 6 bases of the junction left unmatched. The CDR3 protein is CASSSTGGGEKLFF. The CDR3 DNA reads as TGTGCCAGCAGCTCGACAGGGGGAGGTGAAAAACTGTTTTTT.

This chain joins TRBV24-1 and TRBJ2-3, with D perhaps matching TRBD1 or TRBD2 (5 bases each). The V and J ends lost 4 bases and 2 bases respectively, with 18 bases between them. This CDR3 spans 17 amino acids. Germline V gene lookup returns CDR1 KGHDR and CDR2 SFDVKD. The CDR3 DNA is TGTGCCACCAGTGAGAAGGGGCCAGGGAGACACACAGATACGCAGTATTTT. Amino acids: CATSEKGPGRHTDTQYF.

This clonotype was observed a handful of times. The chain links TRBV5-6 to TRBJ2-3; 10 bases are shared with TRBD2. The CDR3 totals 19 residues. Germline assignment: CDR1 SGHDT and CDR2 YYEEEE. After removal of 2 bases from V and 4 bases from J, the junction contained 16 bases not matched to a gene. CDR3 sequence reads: CASSFPNSKLAGRPDTQYF. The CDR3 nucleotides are TGTGCCAGCAGCTTTCCCAACTCGAAACTAGCGGGGAGGCCAGATACGCAGTATTTT.

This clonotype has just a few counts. CDR3 protein: CSVGASATSTDTQYF. CDR3 DNA: TGCAGCGTTGGGGCTAGCGCGACCAGCACAGATACGCAGTATTTT. The genes are TRBV29-1 and TRBJ2-3; weak D call: TRBD2 (6 bases). V was trimmed by 4 bases and J by 0 bases, leaving 14 bases between them. The V gene's germline CDR1 is SQVTM and CDR2 ANQGSEA. CDR3 length equals 15 residues.

In DNA form, the CDR3 reads TGCAGTGCTAGAGATCTGGCAGCGGAGCGGCGGAGGATCTATGGCTACACCTTC. It encodes CSARDLAAERRRIYGYTF. The chain combines TRBV20-1 with TRBJ1-2; D remains ambiguous. Per germline, CDR1 DFQATT and CDR2 SNEGSKA (reference sequence). V lost 0 bases to trimming and J lost 4 bases, with 24 bases between them. CDR3 size: 18 residues.

Here the CDR3 reads CASSQDKLGGGLFF. CDR3 coding DNA: TGCGCCAGCAGCCAAGATAAACTGGGCGGCGGGCTGTTTTTT. This rearrangement joins TRBV4-1 to TRBJ2-2; D gene uncertain. The CDR3 sequence is 14 residues long. V dropped 0 bases and J dropped 13 bases, with 15 bases sitting between them. Germline loops: CDR1 MGHRA, CDR2 YSYEKL.